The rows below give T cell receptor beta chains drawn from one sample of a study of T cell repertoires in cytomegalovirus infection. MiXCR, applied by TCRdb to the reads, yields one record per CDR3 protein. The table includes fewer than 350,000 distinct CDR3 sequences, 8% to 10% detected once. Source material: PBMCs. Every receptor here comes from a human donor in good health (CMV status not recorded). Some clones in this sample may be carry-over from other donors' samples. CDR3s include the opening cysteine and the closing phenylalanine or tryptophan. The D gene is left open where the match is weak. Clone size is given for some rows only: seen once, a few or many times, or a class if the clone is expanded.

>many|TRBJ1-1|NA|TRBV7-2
TGTGCCAGCAGCTCTACCGTAGCTGAAGCTTTCTTT
CASSSTVAEAFF
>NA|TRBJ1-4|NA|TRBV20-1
TGCAGTGCTGCCCCAGGCTCCTTAGGAGAAAAACTGTTTTTT
CSAAPGSLGEKLFF
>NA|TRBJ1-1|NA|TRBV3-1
TGTGCCAGCTGCCCTTTTGGGGGGACATACACTGAAGCTTTCTTT
CASCPFGGTYTEAFF
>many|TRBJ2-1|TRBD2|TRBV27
TGTGCCAGCAGTTTAATGCTAGCGGGAGGGCCACTAATCGATGAGCAGTTCTTC
CASSLMLAGGPLIDEQFF
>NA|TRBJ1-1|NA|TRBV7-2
TGTGCCAGCAGCTCTGGATTTCGGCTCAGGAACACTGAAGCTTTCTTT
CASSSGFRLRNTEAFF
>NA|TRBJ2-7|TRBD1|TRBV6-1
TGTGCCAGCAGCCTCGGACAGGTAGCCTACGAGCAGTACTTC
CASSLGQVAYEQYF
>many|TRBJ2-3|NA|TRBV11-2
TGTGCCAGCAGCTCCGGTGTCTCCACAGATACGCAGTATTTT
CASSSGVSTDTQYF
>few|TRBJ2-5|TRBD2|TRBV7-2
TGTGCCAGCAGCCCTCCCGGGGAGGGTTTGATGGAGACCCAGTACTTC
CASSPPGEGLMETQYF
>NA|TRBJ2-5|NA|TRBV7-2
TGTGCCAGCAGCCGAATGGGACAAAGCCAAGAGACCCAGTACTTC
CASSRMGQSQETQYF
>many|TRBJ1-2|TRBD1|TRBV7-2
TGTGCCAGCAGCTTAGACCCAGGGGGCGGCTACACCTTC
CASSLDPGGGYTF
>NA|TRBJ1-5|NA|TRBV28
TGTGCCAGCAGTTTAACAGAGGCCGTGAATCAGCCCCAGCATTTT
CASSLTEAVNQPQHF
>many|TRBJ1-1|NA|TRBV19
TGTGCCAGTACCCCCAGAGGGGCAATCGAAGCTTTCTTT
CASTPRGAIEAFF
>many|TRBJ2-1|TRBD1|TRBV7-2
TGTGCCAGCAGCTTGAGAAGGGGGCCCTACGATGAGCAGTTCTTC
CASSLRRGPYDEQFF
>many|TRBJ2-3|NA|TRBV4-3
TGCGCCAGCAGCCAAGCTCTATCCACAGATACGCAGTATTTT
CASSQALSTDTQYF
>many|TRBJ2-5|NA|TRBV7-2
TGTGCCAGCAGGCTGAGAGAGACCCAGTACTTC
CASRLRETQYF
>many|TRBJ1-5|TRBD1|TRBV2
TGTGCCAGCAGCACGACAGGGGATAGCAATCAGCCCCAGCATTTT
CASSTTGDSNQPQHF
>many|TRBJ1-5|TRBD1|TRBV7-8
TGTGCCAGCAGCGTAACCAACAGGGGGATGGAGCCCCAGCATTTT
CASSVTNRGMEPQHF
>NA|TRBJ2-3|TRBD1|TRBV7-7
TGTGCCAGCAGCTTGGGGACAGGGGCCTACACAGATACGCAGTATTTT
CASSLGTGAYTDTQYF
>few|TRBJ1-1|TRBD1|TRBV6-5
TGTGCCAGCAGTTCCCTGACAGGGTCCAGGCCTGAAGCTTTCTTT
CASSSLTGSRPEAFF
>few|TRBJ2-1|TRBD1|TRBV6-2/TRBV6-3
TGTGCCAGCAGCTTCGACAGGGGGACGATGACCGATGAGCAGTTCTTC
CASSFDRGTMTDEQFF
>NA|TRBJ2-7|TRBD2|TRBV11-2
TGTGCCAGCAGCTCCGGGGGGGGGCTGATGAGGCAGTACTTC
CASSSGGGLMRQYF
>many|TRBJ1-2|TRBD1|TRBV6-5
TGTGCCAGCAGAACCGCTTACAGGGGGAACTATGGCTACACCTTC
CASRTAYRGNYGYTF
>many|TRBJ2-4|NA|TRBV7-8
TGTGCCAGCAGCTTACGGGTAGCCAAAAACATTCAGTACTTC
CASSLRVAKNIQYF
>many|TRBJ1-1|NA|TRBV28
TGTGCCAGCAGCTTCTTGGGGGGCAGGCGGAACACTGAAGCTTTCTTT
CASSFLGGRRNTEAFF
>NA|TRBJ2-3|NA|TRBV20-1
TGCAGTGCTGGGGACCATGAAAATACGCAGTATTTT
CSAGDHENTQYF
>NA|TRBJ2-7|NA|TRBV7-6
TGTGCCAGCAGCTTAGCTTCGATTCTCGAGCAGTACTTC
CASSLASILEQYF
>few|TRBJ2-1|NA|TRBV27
TGTGCCAGCAGTTTCTACGCCGTCAATGAGCAGTTCTTC
CASSFYAVNEQFF
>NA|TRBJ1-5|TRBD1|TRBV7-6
TGTGCCAGCAGCCAGGGGACAGGGGGTCAGCCCCAGCATTTT
CASSQGTGGQPQHF
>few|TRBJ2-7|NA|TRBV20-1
TGCAGTGCTAGTGGGGAAAGTATGTCCTCCTACGAGCAGTACTTC
CSASGESMSSYEQYF
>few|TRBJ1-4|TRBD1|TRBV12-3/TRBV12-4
TGTGCCAGCAGTCGGGCCGTAGGGGGCACTAATGAAAAACTGTTTTTT
CASSRAVGGTNEKLFF